This T cell receptor (beta chain) was found in a study of regulatory T cells in long-lasting Graves disease. Study findings and constraints: Persistent disease showed a preference for TRBV28, TRBJ1-2 and TRBJ2-5.

Time point: newly diagnosed GD, antithyroid drugs for less than 3 months. Extracted RNA from PBMCs served as the source of the TCR library. This clonotype was detected only a few times. Its antigen is undetermined. In building TCR beta libraries, iRepertoire HTBI primers were used together with Arm-PCR of CDR3 regions. Via MiXCR, TCRdb re-called the multiplex PCR reads, giving one row per CDR3 protein. Of about 530,000 distinct CDR3 sequences detected, about 16% appear once; the ten largest clones hold just under 25%. V was shortened by 2 bases and J by 8 bases, with 16 bases between the two germline ends. CDR3 length equals 15 residues. Per the germline V gene, CDR1 is KGHSH and CDR2 is LQKENI. The same sample was also studied in work on T cells in Graves' hyperthyroidism and ophthalmopathy.

The source was peripheral blood mononuclear cells (PBMCs), collected at new diagnosis, from a patient treated with antithyroid drugs. The chain joins TRBV18 to TRBJ2-1; D is ambiguous. This receptor was obtained from a woman aged 35-65 years with Graves disease. CDR3 in amino acids: CASSPGLGKNDEQFF. The CDR3, as DNA: TGTGCCAGCTCACCAGGGCTGGGGAAGAACGATGAGCAGTTCTTC.